The 11 T cell receptor beta chains presented below share a single source sample, sequenced in a study of naive and memory T cell subsets. Four PCR rounds used nested alpha and beta constant region primers plus the SP2 primer. Using its own MiXCR run on the 5' RACE reads, TCRdb lists one record per CDR3 protein. Of around 48,000 distinct CDR3 sequences in the sample, 4% to 5% were seen once. TCR cDNA received a 3' ligated oligonucleotide that carried a UMI. The source is a female donor in good health.

This clonotype was detected many times. The CDR3 here is CSVPGTSGRYYEQYF. CDR3 bases: TGCAGCGTCCCGGGGACTAGCGGAAGATACTACGAGCAGTACTTC. This chain links TRBV29-1 with TRBJ2-7; the match to TRBD2 covers 11 bases. The germline gives CDR1 SQVTM, CDR2 ANQGSEA. Losses at the gene ends were 6 bases for V and 3 bases for J; bases not matched to a gene: 10. The CDR3 is 15 residues long.

Many counts were recorded for this clonotype. The chain employs TRBV7-8 and TRBJ2-3; weak D call: TRBD2 (7 bases). The CDR3 covers 15 residues. Trimming shortened V by 2 bases and J by 6 bases, and 15 bases separated the two germline ends. Germline lookup yields CDR1 SGHVS and CDR2 FQNEAQ. CDR3 residues: CASSLRGGGGDTQYF. The CDR3 DNA reads TGTGCCAGCAGCTTAAGGGGAGGGGGAGGGGATACGCAGTATTTT. Based on the CDR3 plus reference TRBV7-8 and TRBJ2-3, the full variable domain is GAGVSQSPRYKVAKRGQDVALRCDPISGHVSLFWYQQALGQGPEFLTYFQNEAQLDKSGLPSDRFFAERPEGSVSTLKIQRTQQEDSAVYLCASSLRGGGGDTQYFGPGTRLTVL.

This clonotype was seen only a few times. The V gene is TRBV6-2 or TRBV6-3, the J gene TRBJ2-7; D is undetermined. The V gene lost 4 bases and the J gene lost 7 bases, with 14 bases spanning the gap. The germline V gene has CDR1 MNHEY and CDR2 SVGEGT. The CDR3 consists of 13 residues. This chain's CDR3 is CASSSGGIGEQYF. CDR3 DNA: TGTGCCAGCAGTTCCGGTGGGATCGGGGAGCAGTACTTC.

This clonotype has at least ten counts. The chain has TRBV28 and TRBJ2-3, with TRBD2 identical over 9 bases. V lost 6 bases, J lost 6 bases, and 10 bases stayed unmatched. CDR3 size: 15 residues. Germline V gives CDR1 MDHEN, CDR2 SYDVKM. CDR3 residues: CASRPDSGGPDTQYF. CDR3 DNA: TGTGCCAGCAGGCCGGATAGCGGGGGCCCGGATACGCAGTATTTT.

The sample holds a few counts of this clonotype. The J gene is TRBJ2-1, the V gene TRBV4-1, with 7 bases aligning to TRBD1. Germline CDR1 reads MGHRA; CDR2 reads YSYEKL. There are 16 residues in the CDR3. Trimming took 4 bases from V and 1 from J; bases not matched to a gene: 7. The CDR3 reads CASSPPRQGSYNEQFF. DNA for the CDR3: TGCGCCAGCAGCCCACCCCGACAGGGTTCCTACAATGAGCAGTTCTTC.

This clonotype has at least ten counts. The J gene is TRBJ2-2, the V gene TRBV29-1; TRBD1 agrees at 12 bases. This CDR3 is built from 16 residues. The germline gives CDR1 SQVTM, CDR2 ANQGSEA. Germline trimming cut 6 bases from V and 6 bases from J; bases unmatched to any gene: 11. The CDR3 DNA reads TGCAGCGTCCTGGGGGGGACAGGGGGCATCGCCGGGGAGCTGTTTTTT. Amino acids: CSVLGGTGGIAGELFF.

The sample holds many counts of this clonotype. The CDR3 sequence is CASSISYTEAFF. The CDR3 DNA reads as TGTGCCAGTAGTATCTCCTACACTGAAGCTTTCTTT. The chain recombines TRBV19 with TRBJ1-1; no clear D gene. CDR1 and CDR2 from the germline V gene are LNHDA and SQIVND (reference sequence). The CDR3 extends over 12 amino acids. The ends were cut back, 3 bases at V and 3 bases at J, with 5 bases in the middle.

This clonotype was seen at least ten times. V gene TRBV9 combines with J gene TRBJ1-3; D uncertain. Germline assignment: CDR1 SGDLS and CDR2 YYNGEE. This CDR3 contains 13 residues. V was clipped by 0 bases and J by 3 bases, with 4 bases between them. CDR3 in amino acids: CASSVDRGNTIYF. For the CDR3, the DNA is TGTGCCAGCAGCGTAGATCGTGGAAACACCATATATTTT.

This clonotype was found many times. The chain couples TRBV13 to TRBJ2-3, with a possible D match to TRBD2 (6 bases). V lost 5 bases and J lost 2, with 20 bases in between. This CDR3 contains 17 residues. Germline V lookup: CDR1 PRHDT, CDR2 FYEKMQ (reference sequence). The CDR3 coding sequence is TGTGCCAGCAGCCCCTCCCGGGACTTTCACGACACAGATACGCAGTATTTT. Translation gives CASSPSRDFHDTDTQYF.

This clonotype was seen repeatedly, ten times or more. The chain couples TRBV19 to TRBJ1-5; no definite D call. V was clipped by 1 base and J by 4 bases, with 5 bases between them. CDR1 and CDR2 (germline): LNHDA, SQIVND (reference sequence). The CDR3 is 13 amino acids. In nucleotides, the CDR3 is TGTGCCAGTAGTATAGGTCCTAATCAGCCCCAGCATTTT. It is translated as CASSIGPNQPQHF.

The chain recombines TRBV12-5 with TRBJ1-5; D remains unclear. The V gene's germline CDR1 is LGHNT and CDR2 FRNRAP. V was trimmed by 2 bases and J by 5 bases, leaving 19 bases between them. The CDR3 consists of 17 residues. In DNA form, the CDR3 reads TGTGCTAGTGGTTTGCCGACTCGGTCCAGGAGCGATCAGCCCCAGCATTTT. Protein: CASGLPTRSRSDQPQHF.